Below are 10 T cell receptor beta chains sequenced from a single sample in a study of blood T cell repertoires in COVID-19. Profiling relied on immunoSEQ multiplex PCR, and the TCRdb table lists in-frame clones only, not all of them. This table has approximately 150,000 clones, around 80% appearing once. Sequenced: peripheral blood. The receptors here all came from a woman older than 75 with acute or convalescent COVID-19.

The V call is TRBV18, the J call TRBJ1-1; TRBD1 might be the D (5 bases). The CDR3 contains 15 residues. Per the germline V gene, CDR1 is KGHSH and CDR2 is LQKENI. Trimming stripped 0 bases from V and 0 bases from J, with 8 bases between. The CDR3 nucleotides read TGTGCCAGCTCACCACCGGGGCCCATGAACACTGAAGCTTTCTTT. Protein: CASSPPGPMNTEAFF.

The table lists this clone with a count of one. The rearrangement joins TRBV5-1 to TRBJ1-6, with 9 bases identical to TRBD1. Germline loops: CDR1 SGHRS, CDR2 YFSETQ. Trimming removed 0 bases from V and 10 bases from J; junction bases left unmatched: 5. The CDR3 covers 15 residues. The CDR3 protein is CASSLGGQGRSPLHF. In DNA form, the CDR3 reads TGCGCCAGCAGCTTGGGAGGACAGGGGCGGTCACCCCTCCACTTT.

The chain has TRBV3-1 (or the pseudogene TRBV3-2) and TRBJ2-7; maybe TRBD2 (6 bases). Germline assignment: CDR1 LGHDT and CDR2 YNNKEL (reference sequence). This CDR3 is built from 13 residues. V lost 3 bases and J lost 7, with 13 bases in between. Written as DNA, the CDR3 is TGTGCCAGCAGCCAGGGGACTTTTTGGGAGCAGTACTTC. The encoded protein is CASSQGTFWEQYF.

The chain recombines TRBV7-2 with TRBJ2-5; no firm D call. Looked up from germline, CDR1 is SGHTA and CDR2 is FQGNSA. The CDR3 totals 13 residues. V was shortened by 1 base and J by 8 bases, with 11 bases between the two germline ends. The CDR3 DNA reads TGTGCCAGCAGCTTAGGGGTCTTAGCCACCCAGTACTTC. Protein: CASSLGVLATQYF.

This clone was counted once. This chain uses TRBV20-1 with TRBJ2-1, with a weak D call TRBD2 (5 bases). V was clipped by 3 bases and J by 6 bases, with 12 bases between them. Germline-derived CDR1 and CDR2 are DFQATT and SNEGSKA (reference sequence). The CDR3 has 13 amino acids. The CDR3 is CSASVLAGNEQFF. The CDR3, as DNA: TGCAGTGCTAGTGTGCTAGCTGGCAATGAGCAGTTCTTC.

The chain combines TRBV19 with TRBJ1-5; D gene unclear. This CDR3 region has 16 residues. V shed 6 bases and J shed 1 base, with 16 bases lying between them. The germline V gene encodes CDR1 LNHDA and CDR2 SQIVND (reference sequence). The DNA of the CDR3 is TGTGCCAGTAGCCGGGTGGGGTCGGGGAGCAATCAGCCCCAGCATTTT. Encoded protein: CASSRVGSGSNQPQHF.

The rearrangement joins TRBV6-2 or TRBV6-3 to TRBJ1-2, with a tentative D call TRBD1 (6 bases). Germline values: CDR1 MNHEY, CDR2 SVGEGT. This CDR3 is 14 amino acids long. V lost 5 bases to trimming and J lost 2 bases, with 12 bases between them. In DNA, the CDR3 is TGTGCCAGCAGTGCCCGACAGGAAAACTATGGCTACACCTTC. Translated: CASSARQENYGYTF.

The chain couples TRBV10-3 to TRBJ2-5; no reliable D call. The germline gives CDR1 ENHRY, CDR2 SYGVKD. Trimming cost V 4 bases and J 5 bases, with 5 bases left between them. The length of the CDR3 is 11 residues. The CDR3 coding sequence is TGTGCCATCAGTGTTGAGGAGACCCAGTACTTC. Amino acid sequence: CAISVEETQYF.

This sequence joins TRBV3-1 (or the pseudogene TRBV3-2) and TRBJ2-1; unclear D gene. In germline, CDR1 is LGHDT, CDR2 YNNKEL (reference sequence). The CDR3 is 14 amino acids. V was cut by 3 bases and J by 3 bases, with 9 bases left in between. Here the CDR3 DNA reads TGTGCCAGCAGCCACAGCGCTTTCTACAATGAGCAGTTCTTC. Protein product: CASSHSAFYNEQFF.

The rearrangement uses TRBV5-1 and TRBJ1-4; D possibly corresponds to TRBD1 (5 bases). The CDR3 loop spans 15 amino acids. Per germline, CDR1 SGHRS and CDR2 YFSETQ. Trimming stripped 4 bases from V and 9 bases from J, with 19 bases between. The DNA of the CDR3 is TGCGCCAGCAGCGCCTGGGGCCAGGAAGTGAAAAAACTGTTTTTT. Its translation: CASSAWGQEVKKLFF.